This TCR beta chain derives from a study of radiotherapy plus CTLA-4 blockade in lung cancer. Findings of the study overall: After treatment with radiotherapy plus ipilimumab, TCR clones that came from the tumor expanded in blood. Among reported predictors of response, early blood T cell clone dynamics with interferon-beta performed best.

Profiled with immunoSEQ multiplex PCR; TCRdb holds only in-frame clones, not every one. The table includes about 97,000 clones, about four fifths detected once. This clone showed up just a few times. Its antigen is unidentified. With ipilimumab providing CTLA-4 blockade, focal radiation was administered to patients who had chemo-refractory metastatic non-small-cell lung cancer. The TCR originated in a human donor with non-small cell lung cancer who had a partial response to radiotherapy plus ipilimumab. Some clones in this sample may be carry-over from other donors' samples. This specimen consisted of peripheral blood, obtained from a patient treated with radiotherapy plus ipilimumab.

The chain's CDR3 is CASSGDRVSNEKLFF. DNA for the CDR3: TGTGCCAGCAGCGGCGACAGGGTTAGTAATGAAAAACTGTTTTTT. V and J are TRBV5-6 and TRBJ1-4; 7 positions agree with TRBD1. CDR3 length: 15 residues. Per the germline V gene, CDR1 is SGHDT and CDR2 is YYEEEE. The V segment lost 4 bases and the J segment 4 bases; nucleotides outside the gene matches: 7.